This T cell receptor (beta chain) was sequenced for a study of cytomegalovirus exposure and HLA in healthy donors. Across the whole study: Findings of an earlier analysis included roughly 110 million unique TCR beta sequences from roughly 190 million T cells.

V lost 5 bases to trimming and J lost 9 bases; unmatched junction nucleotides: 9. Per the germline V gene, CDR1 is SGHVS and CDR2 is FNYEAQ. This CDR3 has 13 residues. This clone was counted a few times. Its antigen is not identified. General study findings and limits: In an earlier analysis, most TCR beta V segments were productive about 90% or about 30% of the time.

PCR was performed using 60 Vbeta and 13 Jbeta primers. Sequencing used immunoSEQ multiplex PCR; TCRdb keeps in-frame clones, though not all of them. Of about 140,000 clones listed, 77% are singletons. The chain employs TRBV7-6 and TRBJ2-5, with 7 bases aligning to TRBD2. The sample taken for sequencing was PBMCs. The source of this sequence is a woman aged 50 to 60 in good health and CMV-seronegative. The CDR3 bases are TGTGCCAGCAGCCAAACTAGCGAGTGGGCCCAGTACTTC. Encoded protein: CASSQTSEWAQYF. Combining the CDR3 with reference TRBV7-6 and TRBJ2-5 gives the whole variable domain GAGVSQSPRYKVTKRGQDVALRCDPISGHVSLYWYRQALGQGPEFLTYFNYEAQQDKSGLPNDRFSAERPEGSISTLTIQRTEQRDSAMYRCASSQTSEWAQYFGPGTRLLVL.